This is a list of T cell receptor beta chains from one sample in a study of CD8 T cells in ankylosing spondylitis. TCRdb independently ran MiXCR on the 5' RACE reads; one entry per CDR3 protein. The table lists some 140,000 distinct CDR3 sequences, just under 7.5% of them singletons. Sequences were obtained from blood, either unsorted or a sorted T cell fraction (not recorded which). These receptors came from a female donor with ankylosing spondylitis or in good health (not recorded which). Both conserved end residues are part of each CDR3. D genes are given only for firm matches. Expanded clones get a size class; other rows say once, few or many, or leave the size out.

TRBV7-9	-	TRBJ2-1	many	CASSLVSGQFF	TGTGCCAGCAGCTTAGTATCGGGCCAGTTCTTC
TRBV5-6	-	TRBJ1-1	many	CASSLGWGTEAFF	TGTGCCAGCAGCTTGGGATGGGGAACTGAAGCTTTCTTT
TRBV28	-	TRBJ1-1	-	CASSLVSLLTVNTEAFF	TGTGCCAGCAGTCTCGTATCCCTCTTGACAGTAAACACTGAAGCTTTCTTT
TRBV7-9	-	TRBJ1-5	-	CASSTGTHLGQPQHF	TGTGCCAGCAGCACCGGGACTCACCTCGGTCAGCCCCAGCATTTT
TRBV3-1	-	TRBJ2-1	many	CASSPTTTSVEQFF	TGTGCCAGCAGCCCCACCACTACGTCGGTCGAGCAGTTCTTC
TRBV9	-	TRBJ1-3	many	CASSVGQSGNTIYF	TGTGCCAGCAGCGTAGGACAGTCTGGAAACACCATATATTTT
TRBV29-1	-	TRBJ1-4	many	CSAKTAGNEKLFF	TGCAGCGCTAAGACCGCGGGGAATGAAAAACTGTTTTTT
TRBV7-2	-	TRBJ1-6	many	CASSLTEDSPLHF	TGTGCCAGCAGCTTAACAGAAGATTCACCCCTCCACTTT
TRBV5-1	-	TRBJ2-3	many	CASSLAGDSTDTQYF	TGCGCCAGCAGCTTGGCCGGGGACAGCACAGATACGCAGTATTTT
TRBV5-1	TRBD1	TRBJ1-6	few	CASSPDRGQGNSPLHF	TGCGCCAGCAGCCCGGACAGGGGGCAAGGTAATTCACCCCTCCACTTT
TRBV25-1	TRBD1	TRBJ2-7	many	CASSDRTTGSSEQYF	TGTGCCAGCAGTGATCGTACGACAGGGTCGTCCGAGCAGTACTTC
TRBV5-1	TRBD1	TRBJ2-7	many	CASTPGQGPRHEQYF	TGCGCCAGTACCCCCGGACAGGGCCCAAGGCACGAGCAGTACTTC
TRBV20-1	TRBD1	TRBJ2-4	many	CSARGQGIKNIQYF	TGCAGTGCTAGGGGACAGGGGATCAAAAACATTCAGTACTTC
TRBV2	-	TRBJ2-6	-	CASSGGLGANVLTF	TGTGCCAGCAGTGGGGGGCTAGGGGCCAACGTCCTGACTTTC
TRBV12-3/TRBV12-4	-	TRBJ2-1	many	CASSFGYNEQFF	TGTGCCAGCAGTTTTGGCTACAATGAGCAGTTCTTC
TRBV12-3/TRBV12-4	TRBD2	TRBJ2-3	many	CASSSLSGGSTDTQYF	TGTGCCAGCAGTTCCCTTAGCGGGGGAAGCACAGATACGCAGTATTTT
TRBV6-2/TRBV6-3	TRBD2	TRBJ2-1	many	CASSPDLAGAGNEQFF	TGTGCCAGCAGCCCGGATCTAGCGGGGGCCGGTAATGAGCAGTTCTTC
TRBV11-2	-	TRBJ2-3	many	CASSLTPRGDTQYF	TGTGCCAGCAGCTTGACACCGAGGGGGGATACGCAGTATTTT
TRBV18	-	TRBJ1-1	-	CASSPAVNTEAFF	TGTGCCAGCTCACCAGCTGTGAACACTGAAGCTTTCTTT
TRBV12-3/TRBV12-4	-	TRBJ1-5	many	CASSRSGSYQPQHF	TGTGCCAGCAGCCGGAGCGGCAGTTATCAGCCCCAGCATTTT
TRBV15	-	TRBJ2-2	many	CATSTGLTNTGELFF	TGTGCCACCAGTACGGGACTTACAAACACCGGGGAGCTGTTTTTT
TRBV7-3	-	TRBJ1-1	many	CASSLDSRAMAFF	TGTGCCAGCAGCCTTGACAGCCGGGCTATGGCTTTCTTT
TRBV18	TRBD2	TRBJ2-3	few	CASSRQAGGTDTQYF	TGTGCCAGCTCACGGCAGGCGGGGGGCACAGATACGCAGTATTTT
TRBV5-1	TRBD1	TRBJ2-7	many	CASGRDRGPYEQYF	TGCGCCAGCGGTAGGGACAGGGGACCGTACGAGCAGTACTTC
TRBV7-9	-	TRBJ1-1	many	CASSLVGGSSEAFF	TGTGCCAGCAGCTTAGTAGGGGGTAGCTCTGAAGCTTTCTTT
TRBV30	-	TRBJ1-2	many	CASPQVRDYGYTF	TGTGCCTCCCCTCAGGTGAGGGACTATGGCTACACCTTC
TRBV7-2	TRBD2	TRBJ2-5	-	CASSLAVAGGTPQYF	TGTGCCAGCAGTCTAGCGGTAGCGGGGGGAACTCCCCAGTACTTC
TRBV12-3/TRBV12-4	-	TRBJ2-1	-	CASSFWSSSYNEQFF	TGTGCCAGCAGTTTCTGGAGCAGCTCCTACAATGAGCAGTTCTTC
TRBV2	-	TRBJ2-1	many	CASSDSIGTEQFF	TGTGCCAGCAGTGATTCGATCGGGACTGAACAGTTCTTC
TRBV20-1	TRBD2	TRBJ2-5	many	CSAPLAGKETQYF	TGCAGTGCTCCACTAGCGGGGAAAGAGACCCAGTACTTC
TRBV4-1	TRBD2	TRBJ2-7	many	CASSQDRGVTYEQYF	TGCGCCAGCAGCCAAGACCGGGGGGTAACCTACGAGCAGTACTTC
TRBV21-1	-	TRBJ2-2	-	CASSRGAENTGELFF	TGTGCCAGCAGTAGGGGGGCCGAGAACACCGGGGAGCTGTTTTTT
TRBV7-9	-	TRBJ2-7	many	CASSPPGPSRYEQYF	TGTGCCAGCAGCCCACCGGGCCCATCCCGCTACGAGCAGTACTTC
TRBV5-1	-	TRBJ2-7	many	CASSEAGSHEQYF	TGCGCCAGCAGTGAAGCAGGGTCTCACGAGCAGTACTTC